This T cell receptor (beta chain) was sequenced for a study of human T cells and chemical hapten exposure. Germline V lookup: CDR1 MNHNS, CDR2 SASEGT. The CDR3 covers 15 residues. Trimming removed 5 bases at V and 8 bases at J, with 18 bases between. TCRdb reanalysed the RACE reads using MiXCR and keeps one entry per CDR3 protein. The sample records tens of thousands of distinct CDR3 sequences, 12% being singletons. Time point reported: patch test 1, 2 weeks after DPC sensitization. The sample's treatment: therapeutic diphenylcyclopropenone sensitization with weekly scalp DPC. V usage is TRBV6-1 and J usage is TRBJ1-4; TRBD1 might be the D (5 bases). The TCR comes from a woman aged 55-69 years with alopecia areata. Some clones in this sample may be carry-over from other donors' samples. The source was whole blood, collected in connection with sensitization to the hapten diphenylcyclopropenone (DPC). CDR3 region: CASSTRRDVGEKLFF. The CDR3 DNA reads as TGTGCCAGCAGTACCCGCCGGGACGTCGGGGAAAAACTGTTTTTT.